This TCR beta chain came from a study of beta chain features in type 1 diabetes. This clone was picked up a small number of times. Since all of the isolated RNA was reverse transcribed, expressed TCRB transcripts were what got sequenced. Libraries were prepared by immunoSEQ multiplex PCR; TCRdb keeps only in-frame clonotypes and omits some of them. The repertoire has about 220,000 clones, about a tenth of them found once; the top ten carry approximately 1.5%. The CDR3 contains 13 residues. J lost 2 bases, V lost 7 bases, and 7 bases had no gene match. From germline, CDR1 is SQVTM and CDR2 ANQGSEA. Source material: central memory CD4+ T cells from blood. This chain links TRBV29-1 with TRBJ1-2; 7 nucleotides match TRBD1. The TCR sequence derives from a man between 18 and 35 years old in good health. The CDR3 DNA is TGCAGCGCCGTTGAGGACAGGAACTATGGCTACACCTTC. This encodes CSAVEDRNYGYTF.